This T cell receptor (beta chain) stems from a study of molecular identifiers for immune sequencing clone quantification. Study as a whole: Sequencing covered four of five parts into which replicate RNA from about 20,000 or 100,000 naive CD8 cells was split.

The study, taken as a whole, reports: Highly expanded clone sizes could be underestimated through barcode sharing by identical TCR molecules. The study reportedly detected spiked Jurkat TCR RNA from one cell among 1.1 million or so naive cells.

TCRdb reanalysed the PCR reads using MiXCR and keeps one entry per CDR3 protein. The sample contains under 600,000 distinct CDR3 sequences, around 23% of which appear only once. This clonotype showed up just once. Its matching antigen is unknown. Trimming shortened V by 4 bases and J by 5 bases, and 9 bases separated the two germline ends. Per germline, CDR1 SGHTA and CDR2 FQGNSA. The CDR3 sequence is 13 residues long. This clonotype originated in a human donor in good health. Some libraries in this study had Jurkat cell RNA spiked in. Sequenced material: naive CD8+ T cells from blood, with Jurkat cell RNA spiked in. The sample's subset: FACS-sorted CD8+CD4-CCR7+CD45RA+ naive T cells. This chain uses TRBV7-2 with TRBJ2-4, with D perhaps TRBD1 or TRBD2 (5 bases each). The CDR3 sequence: CASSWDLENIQYF. The DNA of the CDR3 is TGTGCCAGCAGCTGGGACCTGGAAAACATTCAGTACTTC.